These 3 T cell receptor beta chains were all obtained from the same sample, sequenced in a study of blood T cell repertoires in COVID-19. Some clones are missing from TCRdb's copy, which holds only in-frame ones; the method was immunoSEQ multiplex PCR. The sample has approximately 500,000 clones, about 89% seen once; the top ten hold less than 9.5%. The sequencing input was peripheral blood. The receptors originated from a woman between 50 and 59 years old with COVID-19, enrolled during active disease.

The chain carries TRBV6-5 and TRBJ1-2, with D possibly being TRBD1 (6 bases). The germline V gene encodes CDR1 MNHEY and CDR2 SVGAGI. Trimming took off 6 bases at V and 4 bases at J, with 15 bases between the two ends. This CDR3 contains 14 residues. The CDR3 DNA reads TGTGCCAGCAGCCCCGGGGACACTTTCTATGGCTACACCTTC. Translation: CASSPGDTFYGYTF.

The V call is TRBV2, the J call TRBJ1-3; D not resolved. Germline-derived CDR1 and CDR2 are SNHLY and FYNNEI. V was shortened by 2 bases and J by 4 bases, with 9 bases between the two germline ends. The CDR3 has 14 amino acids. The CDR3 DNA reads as TGTGCCAGCAGTGAACGGGTCGGCGGAAACACCATATATTTT. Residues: CASSERVGGNTIYF.

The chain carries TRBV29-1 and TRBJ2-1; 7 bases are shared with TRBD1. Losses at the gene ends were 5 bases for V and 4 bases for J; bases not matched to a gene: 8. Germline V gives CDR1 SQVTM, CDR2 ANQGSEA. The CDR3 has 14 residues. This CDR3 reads CSVRGGTVYNEQFF. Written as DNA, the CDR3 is TGCAGCGTTCGCGGTGGGACAGTATACAATGAGCAGTTCTTC.